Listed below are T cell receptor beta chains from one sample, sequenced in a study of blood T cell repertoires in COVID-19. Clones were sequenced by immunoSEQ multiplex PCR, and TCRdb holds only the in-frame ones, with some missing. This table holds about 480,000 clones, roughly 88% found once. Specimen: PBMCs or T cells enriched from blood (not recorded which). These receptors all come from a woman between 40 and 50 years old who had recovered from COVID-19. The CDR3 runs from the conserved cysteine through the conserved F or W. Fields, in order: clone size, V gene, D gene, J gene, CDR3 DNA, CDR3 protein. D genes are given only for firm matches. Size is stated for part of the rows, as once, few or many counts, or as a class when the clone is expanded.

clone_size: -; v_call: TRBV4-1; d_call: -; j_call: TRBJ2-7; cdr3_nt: TGCGCCAGCAGCCAAGAAGGAGGGCCTGGCTACGAGCAGTACTTC; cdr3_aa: CASSQEGGPGYEQYF
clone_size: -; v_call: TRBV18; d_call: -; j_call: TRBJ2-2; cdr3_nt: TGTGCCAGCCCAATATCGGGACAAAGGAACACCGGGGAGCTGTTTTTT; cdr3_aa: CASPISGQRNTGELFF
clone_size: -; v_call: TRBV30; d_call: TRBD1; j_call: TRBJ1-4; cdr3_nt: TGTGCCTGGAATCCGGACAGGGGTGAAAAACTGTTTTTT; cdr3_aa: CAWNPDRGEKLFF
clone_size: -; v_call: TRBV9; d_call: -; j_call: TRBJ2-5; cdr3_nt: TGTGCCAGCAGCTCCCTCCGGGGTACTGAGGTGGGGACCCAGTACTTC; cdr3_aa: CASSSLRGTEVGTQYF
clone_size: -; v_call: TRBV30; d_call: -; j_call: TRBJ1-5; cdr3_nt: TGTGCCTGGAGTGTAAGACAGCAAGCGAATCAGCCCCAGCATTTT; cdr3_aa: CAWSVRQQANQPQHF
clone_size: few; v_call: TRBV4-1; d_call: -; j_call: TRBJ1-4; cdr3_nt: TGCGCCAGCAGCGTAACTCCAAGCCTAACTAATGAAAAACTGTTTTTT; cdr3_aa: CASSVTPSLTNEKLFF
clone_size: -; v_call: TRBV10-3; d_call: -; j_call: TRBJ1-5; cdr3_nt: TGTGCCATCAGTGAGTCAGGAGGAGATCAGCCCCAGCATTTT; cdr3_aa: CAISESGGDQPQHF
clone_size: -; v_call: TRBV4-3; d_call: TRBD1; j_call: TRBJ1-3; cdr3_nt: TGCGCCAGCAGCCAAGGACAGGGTACTGGAAACACCATATATTTT; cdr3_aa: CASSQGQGTGNTIYF
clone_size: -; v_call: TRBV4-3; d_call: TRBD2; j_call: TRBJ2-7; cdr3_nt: TGCGCCAGCAGCCAAGGGAGTACTAGCGCTCCCTACGAGCAGTACTTC; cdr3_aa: CASSQGSTSAPYEQYF
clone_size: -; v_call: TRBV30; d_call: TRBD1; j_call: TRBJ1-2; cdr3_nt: TGTGCCTGGACCTCCACAGGGGGCCTGATCTATGGCTACACCTTC; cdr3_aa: CAWTSTGGLIYGYTF
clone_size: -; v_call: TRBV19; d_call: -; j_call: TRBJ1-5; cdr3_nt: TGTGCCAGTAGTTCCGGTCAGCCCCAGCATTTT; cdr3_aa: CASSSGQPQHF
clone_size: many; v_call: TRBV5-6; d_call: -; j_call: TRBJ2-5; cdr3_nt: TGTGCCAGCAGTTTACTTAAACAGGGAGAGACCCAGTACTTC; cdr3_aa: CASSLLKQGETQYF
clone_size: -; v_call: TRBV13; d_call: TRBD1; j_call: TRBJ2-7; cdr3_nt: TGTGCCAGCACCTTGGACAGGGCCCGCGAGCAGTACTTC; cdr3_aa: CASTLDRAREQYF
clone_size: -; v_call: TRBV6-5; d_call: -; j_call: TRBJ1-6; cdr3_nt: TGTGCCAGCAGTTGGGAGGTTAATTCACCCCTCCACTTT; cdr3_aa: CASSWEVNSPLHF
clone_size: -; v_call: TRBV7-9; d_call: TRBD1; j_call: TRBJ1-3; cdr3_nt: TGTGCCAGCAGCTCATCGGGACAGGCAATCTCTGGAAACACCATATATTTT; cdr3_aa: CASSSSGQAISGNTIYF
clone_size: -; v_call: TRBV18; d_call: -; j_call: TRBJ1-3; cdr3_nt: TGTGCCAGCTCACCACCGGCAAACACCATATATTTT; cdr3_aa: CASSPPANTIYF
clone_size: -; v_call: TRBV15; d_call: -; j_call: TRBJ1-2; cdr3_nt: TGTGCCACCAGCAGAGAGGCGCAGGGTGAGGATGGCTACACCTTC; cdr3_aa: CATSREAQGEDGYTF
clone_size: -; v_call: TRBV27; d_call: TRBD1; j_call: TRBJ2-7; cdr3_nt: TGTGCCAGCAGCTCCGGGACAGACTACGAGCAGTACTTC; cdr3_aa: CASSSGTDYEQYF
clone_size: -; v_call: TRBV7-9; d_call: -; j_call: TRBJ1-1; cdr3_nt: TGTGCCAGCAGCTTAACGGTCCTCGCTGAAGCTTTCTTT; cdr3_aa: CASSLTVLAEAFF
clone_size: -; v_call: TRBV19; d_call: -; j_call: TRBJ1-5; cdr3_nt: TGTGCCAGTAGCAGGACAGAGAATCAGCCCCAGCATTTT; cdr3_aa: CASSRTENQPQHF
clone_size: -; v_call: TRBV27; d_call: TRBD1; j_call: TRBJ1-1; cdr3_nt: TGTGCCAGCAGTTGGGCAGGGGGGAACACTGAAGCTTTCTTT; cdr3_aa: CASSWAGGNTEAFF
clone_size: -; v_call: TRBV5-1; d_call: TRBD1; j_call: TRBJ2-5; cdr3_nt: TGCGCCAGCAGCAGGGACAGCGCGGGCCAAGAGACCCAGTACTTC; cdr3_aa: CASSRDSAGQETQYF
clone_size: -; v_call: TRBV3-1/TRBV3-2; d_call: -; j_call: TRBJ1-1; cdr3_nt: TGTGCCAGCAGCGATAGGGGAGCGGGGCGTAACACTGAAGCTTTCTTT; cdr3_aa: CASSDRGAGRNTEAFF
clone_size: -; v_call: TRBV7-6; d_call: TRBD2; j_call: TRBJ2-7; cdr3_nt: TGTGCCAGCAGCTCAGTAGCGGGAGGGAGCTCCTACGAGCAGTACTTC; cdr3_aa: CASSSVAGGSSYEQYF
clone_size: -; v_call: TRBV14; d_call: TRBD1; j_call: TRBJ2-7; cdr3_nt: TGTGCCAGCAGCCAAGTTGCAGGGGGTCGCTACGAGCAGTACTTC; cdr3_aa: CASSQVAGGRYEQYF
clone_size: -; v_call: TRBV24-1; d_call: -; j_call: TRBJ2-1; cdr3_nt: TGTGCCACCAGGAGTAGCGTCTCCTACAATGAGCAGTTCTTC; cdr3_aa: CATRSSVSYNEQFF
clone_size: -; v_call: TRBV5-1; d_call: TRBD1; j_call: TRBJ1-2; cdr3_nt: TGCGCCAGCAGCCCACACACAGGGGAGGACTACACCTTC; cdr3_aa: CASSPHTGEDYTF
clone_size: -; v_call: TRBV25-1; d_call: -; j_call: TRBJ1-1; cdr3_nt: TGTGCCAGCAGTGACCTTGACAGAAATGAAGCTTTCTTT; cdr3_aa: CASSDLDRNEAFF
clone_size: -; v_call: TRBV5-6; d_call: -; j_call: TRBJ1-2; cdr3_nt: TGTGCCAGCAGCTTGGGGACAGCCTTTGGCTACACCTTC; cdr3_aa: CASSLGTAFGYTF
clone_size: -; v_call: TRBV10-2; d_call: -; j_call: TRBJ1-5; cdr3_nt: TGCGCCACCCAGGAATTCAATCAGCCCCAGCATTTT; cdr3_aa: CATQEFNQPQHF
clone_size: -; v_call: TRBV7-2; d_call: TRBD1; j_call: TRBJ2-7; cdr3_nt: TGTGCCAGCAGCTCCTACAGGGGCTACGAGCAGTACTTC; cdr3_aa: CASSSYRGYEQYF
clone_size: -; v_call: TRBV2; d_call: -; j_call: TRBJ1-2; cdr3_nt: TGTGCCAGCAGTCCTTACCAGGGGAAAACGATAGGTGGCTACACCTTC; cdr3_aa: CASSPYQGKTIGGYTF
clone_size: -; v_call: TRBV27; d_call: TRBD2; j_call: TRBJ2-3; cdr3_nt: TGTGCCAGCAGTTTACCTAGCGGGAGGGCAGGGGATACGCAGTATTTT; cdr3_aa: CASSLPSGRAGDTQYF
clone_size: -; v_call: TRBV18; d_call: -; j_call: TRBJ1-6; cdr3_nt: TGTGCCAGCTCCCGGACAGTGTTGAATAATTCACCCCTCCACTTT; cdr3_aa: CASSRTVLNNSPLHF
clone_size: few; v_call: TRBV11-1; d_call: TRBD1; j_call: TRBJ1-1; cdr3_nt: TGTGCCAGCAGCGGATCGAGGACAGGGGTTTATCCTGAAGCTTTCTTT; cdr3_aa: CASSGSRTGVYPEAFF
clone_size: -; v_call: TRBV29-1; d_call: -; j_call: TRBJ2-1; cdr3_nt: TGCAGCGTTGAGACTGGCGGGCCCAGCTCCTACAATGAGCAGTTCTTC; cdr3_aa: CSVETGGPSSYNEQFF
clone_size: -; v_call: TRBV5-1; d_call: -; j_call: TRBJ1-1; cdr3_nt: TGCGCCAGCAGCTCGGTGGGGGGGGCGCACACTGAAGCTTTCTTT; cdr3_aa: CASSSVGGAHTEAFF
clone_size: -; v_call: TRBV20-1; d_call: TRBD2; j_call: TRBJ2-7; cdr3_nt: TGCAGTGCTAGTATGGGGGGAGGGGAGCAGTACTTC; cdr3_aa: CSASMGGGEQYF
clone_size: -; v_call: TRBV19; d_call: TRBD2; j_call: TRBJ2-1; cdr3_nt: TGTGCCAGTAGACCATTACTAGCGGACCCCTACAATGAGCAGTTCTTC; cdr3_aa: CASRPLLADPYNEQFF
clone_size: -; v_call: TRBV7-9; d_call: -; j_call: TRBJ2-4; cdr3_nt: TGTGCCAGCAGCAATACCGCGGGACCCGCAAACATTCAGTACTTC; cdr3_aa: CASSNTAGPANIQYF
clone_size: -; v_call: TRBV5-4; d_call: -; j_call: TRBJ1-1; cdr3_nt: TGTGCCAGCAGACCTACAGGTTACACTGAAGCTTTCTTT; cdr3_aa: CASRPTGYTEAFF
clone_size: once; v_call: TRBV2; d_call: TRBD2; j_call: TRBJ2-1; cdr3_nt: TGTGCCAGCAGCTACCTCCCGGCGGGAGGTCGTAATGAGCAGTTCTTC; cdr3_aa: CASSYLPAGGRNEQFF